The T cell receptor (beta chain) described here comes from a study of vaccination effects on CD4 cells after COVID-19. The length of the CDR3 is 19 residues. The V gene end was trimmed by 2 bases and the J gene end by 7 bases; junction bases not matched to a gene: 13. The germline V gene encodes CDR1 WNHNN and CDR2 SYGVQD (reference sequence). Regarding this clone: Its antigen remains unidentified.

Antigen-specific CD4+ T cells were expanded (with viral peptide pools) by the ViraFEST assay ahead of sequencing. With more than nine days of culture completed, CD4+ T cells were isolated. Vaccine administered to participants consisted of two doses of either BNT162b2 or mRNA-1273. Clones were sequenced by immunoSEQ multiplex PCR, and TCRdb holds only the in-frame ones, with some missing. The profile shows around 30,000 clones, about two thirds of them singletons. Specimen: CD4+ T cells from PBMCs cultured with SARS-CoV-2 spike peptides, collected after COVID-19 vaccination. V usage is TRBV10-1 and J usage is TRBJ2-1; TRBD2 matches 14 bases. This receptor was taken from a human donor who received a COVID-19 vaccine. The CDR3 here is CASSEKIKAGTSGSNEQFF. In DNA form, the CDR3 reads TGCGCCAGCAGTGAGAAAATAAAAGCCGGGACTAGCGGGAGTAATGAGCAGTTCTTC.